A single sample gave rise to the 8 T cell receptor beta chains below, sequenced in a study of neurological immune-mediated disorders. TCRdb recomputed calls from the 5' RACE reads with MiXCR, one row per CDR3 protein. The repertoire holds 130,000 or so distinct CDR3 sequences, 3.2% seen once, with roughly 1.3% in the top ten. The sample was PBMCs. These receptors were taken from a woman in her twenties or thirties with multiple sclerosis.

This clonotype was detected many times. The chain recombines TRBV6-1 with TRBJ1-2; no clear D gene. Trimming removed 3 bases from V and 2 bases from J, with 16 bases in between. Germline CDR1 reads MNHNS; CDR2 reads SASEGT. This CDR3 has 16 amino acids. DNA for the CDR3: TGTGCCAGCAGTGAGGTACGACCCAGCTCCAACTATGGCTACACCTTC. Its translation is CASSEVRPSSNYGYTF.

This clonotype was found many times. A much larger clonotype is one base distant, so this may be a read error. The chain has TRBV12-3 or TRBV12-4 and TRBJ2-7; the match to TRBD1 covers 7 bases. V trimming: 6 bases; J trimming: 1 base; junction bases outside the gene matches: 3. The CDR3 totals 13 residues. The CDR3 loop is CASRRQGSYEQYF. CDR3 coding DNA: TGTGCCAGCAGACGACAGGGATCCTACGAGCAGTACTTC.

This clonotype has at least ten counts. V and J are TRBV7-6 and TRBJ1-1; TRBD1 is a possible D gene (5 bases). CDR3 length equals 13 residues. V lost 5 bases, J lost 3 bases, and 10 bases lay in between. The germline CDR1 and CDR2 sequences are SGHVS and FNYEAQ. The CDR3 protein is CASSPPGDTEAFF. CDR3 nucleotides: TGTGCCAGCAGCCCGCCGGGGGACACTGAAGCTTTCTTT.

There are many counts of this clonotype. V usage is TRBV11-2 and J usage is TRBJ2-7, with D perhaps assigned TRBD1 or TRBD2 (5 bases each). V gave up 4 bases and J gave up 2 bases, with 18 bases separating them. This CDR3 region has 16 residues. Germline V gene lookup returns CDR1 SGHAT and CDR2 FQNNGV. The CDR3 sequence is CASSSKLSGSTYEQYF. CDR3 DNA: TGTGCCAGCAGCTCCAAGTTGTCAGGGAGTACCTACGAGCAGTACTTC.

Ten or more counts support this clonotype. The genes are TRBV3-1 and TRBJ1-2, with D unresolved. Germline CDR1 LGHDT, CDR2 YNNKEL (reference sequence). The V end lost 1 base, the J end lost 0 bases, and 12 bases lay between the germline ends. The CDR3 loop spans 16 amino acids. The CDR3 loop reads CASSQGKISPNYGYTF. CDR3 bases: TGTGCCAGCAGCCAAGGAAAGATCAGCCCTAACTATGGCTACACCTTC.

This clonotype showed up just a few times. V usage is TRBV20-1 and J usage is TRBJ2-1, with TRBD2 matching 13 bases. Germline CDR1 is DFQATT and CDR2 is SNEGSKA (reference sequence). This CDR3 has 14 amino acids. The V segment lost 7 bases and the J segment 4 bases; nucleotides outside the gene matches: 4. CDR3 in DNA: TGCAGTGTTTCGGGACTAGCGGGGTACAATGAGCAGTTCTTC. Residues: CSVSGLAGYNEQFF.

This clonotype was recorded many times. The CDR3 sequence: CASSYLAGVNEQFF. In DNA form, the CDR3 reads TGTGCCAGCAGCTATCTAGCGGGGGTCAATGAGCAGTTCTTC. The J gene is TRBJ2-1, the V gene TRBV5-6; TRBD2 aligns across 10 bases. V lost 3 bases to trimming and J lost 6 bases; unmatched junction nucleotides: 3. CDR1 and CDR2 (germline): SGHDT, YYEEEE. This CDR3 comprises 14 residues.

There are a few counts of this clonotype. This chain uses TRBV20-1 with TRBJ2-7, with 9 bases lining up with TRBD2. The CDR3 has 14 residues. Germline V lookup: CDR1 DFQATT, CDR2 SNEGSKA (reference sequence). V lost 3 bases, J lost 1 base, and 4 bases stayed unmatched. The CDR3 nucleotides are TGCAGTGCTAGGGAGCGGGGGGCTTCCTACGAGCAGTACTTC. Residues: CSARERGASYEQYF.